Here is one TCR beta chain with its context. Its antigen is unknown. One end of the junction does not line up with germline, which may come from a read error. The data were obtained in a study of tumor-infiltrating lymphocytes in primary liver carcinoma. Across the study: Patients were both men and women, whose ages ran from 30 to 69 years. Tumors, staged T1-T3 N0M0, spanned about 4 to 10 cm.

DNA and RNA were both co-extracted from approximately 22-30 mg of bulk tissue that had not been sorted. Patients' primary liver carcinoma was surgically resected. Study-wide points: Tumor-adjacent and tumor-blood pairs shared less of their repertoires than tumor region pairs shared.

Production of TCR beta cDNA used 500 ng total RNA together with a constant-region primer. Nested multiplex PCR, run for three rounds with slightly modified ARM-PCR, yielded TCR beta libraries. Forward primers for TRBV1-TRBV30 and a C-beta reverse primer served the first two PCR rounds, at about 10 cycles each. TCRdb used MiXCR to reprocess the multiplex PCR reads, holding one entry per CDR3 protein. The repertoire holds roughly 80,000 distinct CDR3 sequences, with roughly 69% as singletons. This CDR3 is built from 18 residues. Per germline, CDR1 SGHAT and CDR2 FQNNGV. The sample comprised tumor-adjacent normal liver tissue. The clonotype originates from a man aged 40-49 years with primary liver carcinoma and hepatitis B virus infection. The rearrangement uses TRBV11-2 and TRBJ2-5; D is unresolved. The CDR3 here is CASSLARLTLGKEETQYF. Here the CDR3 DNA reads TGTGCCAGCAGCTTAGCGAGGCTAACCCTGGGAAAAGAAGAGACCCAATACTTC.